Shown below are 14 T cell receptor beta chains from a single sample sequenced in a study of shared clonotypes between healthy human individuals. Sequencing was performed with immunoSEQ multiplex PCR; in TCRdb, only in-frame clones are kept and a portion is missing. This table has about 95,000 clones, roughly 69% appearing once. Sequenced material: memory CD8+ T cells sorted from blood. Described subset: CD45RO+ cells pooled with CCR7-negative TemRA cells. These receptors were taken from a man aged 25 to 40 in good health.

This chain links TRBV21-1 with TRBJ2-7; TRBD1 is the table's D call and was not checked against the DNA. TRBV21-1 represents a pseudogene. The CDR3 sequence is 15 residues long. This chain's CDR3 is CASSGKVRRGYEQYF. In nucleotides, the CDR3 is TGTGCCAGCAGCGGAAAGGTGCGCAGGGGGTACGAGCAGTACTTC.

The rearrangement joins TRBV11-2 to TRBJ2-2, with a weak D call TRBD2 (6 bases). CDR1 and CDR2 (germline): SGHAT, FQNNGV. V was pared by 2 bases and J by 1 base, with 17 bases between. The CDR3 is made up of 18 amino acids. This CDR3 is CASSLLPGLRLNTGELFF. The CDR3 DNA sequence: TGTGCCAGCAGCTTACTCCCGGGACTCCGACTGAACACCGGGGAGCTGTTTTTT.

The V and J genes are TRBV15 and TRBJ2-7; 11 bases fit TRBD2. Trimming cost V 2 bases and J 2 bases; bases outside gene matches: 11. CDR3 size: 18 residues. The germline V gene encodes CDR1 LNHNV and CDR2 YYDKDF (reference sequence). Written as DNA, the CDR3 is TGTGCCACCAGCAGATCCCCCGGGACTAGCGGTTCTACCTACGAGCAGTACTTC. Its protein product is CATSRSPGTSGSTYEQYF.

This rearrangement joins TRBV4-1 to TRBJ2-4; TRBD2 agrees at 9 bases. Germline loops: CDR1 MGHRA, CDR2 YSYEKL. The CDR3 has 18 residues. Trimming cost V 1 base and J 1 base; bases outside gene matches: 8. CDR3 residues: CASSQALAGQGAKNIQYF. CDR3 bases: TGCGCCAGCAGCCAAGCCCTAGCGGGACAAGGGGCCAAAAACATTCAGTACTTC.

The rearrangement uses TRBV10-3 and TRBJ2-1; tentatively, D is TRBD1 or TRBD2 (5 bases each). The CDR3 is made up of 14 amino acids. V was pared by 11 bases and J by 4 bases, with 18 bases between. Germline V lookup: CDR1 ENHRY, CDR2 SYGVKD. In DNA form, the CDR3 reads TGTGCCTCTAACGCCGGGACCGATTACAATGAGCAGTTCTTC. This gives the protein CASNAGTDYNEQFF.

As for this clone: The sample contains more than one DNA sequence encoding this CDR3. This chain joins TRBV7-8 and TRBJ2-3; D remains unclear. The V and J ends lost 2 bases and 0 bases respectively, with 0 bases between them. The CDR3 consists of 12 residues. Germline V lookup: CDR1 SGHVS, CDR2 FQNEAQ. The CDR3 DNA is TGTGCCAGCAGCTTAAGCACAGATACGCAGTATTTT. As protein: CASSLSTDTQYF.

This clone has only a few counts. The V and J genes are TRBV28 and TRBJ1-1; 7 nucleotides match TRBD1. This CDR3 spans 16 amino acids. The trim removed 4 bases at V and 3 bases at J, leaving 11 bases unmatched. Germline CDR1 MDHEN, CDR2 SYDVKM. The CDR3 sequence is CASSSHPRGRDTEAFF. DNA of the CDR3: TGTGCCAGCAGTTCCCACCCCAGGGGGAGGGACACTGAAGCTTTCTTT.

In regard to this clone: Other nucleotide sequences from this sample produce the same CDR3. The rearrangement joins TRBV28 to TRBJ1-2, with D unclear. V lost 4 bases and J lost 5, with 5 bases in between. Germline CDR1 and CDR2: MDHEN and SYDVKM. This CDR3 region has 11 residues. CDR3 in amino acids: CASSSLYGYTF. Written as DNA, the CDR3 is TGTGCCAGCAGTTCGCTTTATGGCTACACCTTC.

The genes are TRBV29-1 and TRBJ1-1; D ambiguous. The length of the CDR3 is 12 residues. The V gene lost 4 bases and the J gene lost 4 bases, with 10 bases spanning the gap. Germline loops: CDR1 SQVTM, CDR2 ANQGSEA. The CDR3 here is CSVARVGTEAFF. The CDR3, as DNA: TGCAGCGTTGCTCGGGTCGGCACTGAAGCTTTCTTT.

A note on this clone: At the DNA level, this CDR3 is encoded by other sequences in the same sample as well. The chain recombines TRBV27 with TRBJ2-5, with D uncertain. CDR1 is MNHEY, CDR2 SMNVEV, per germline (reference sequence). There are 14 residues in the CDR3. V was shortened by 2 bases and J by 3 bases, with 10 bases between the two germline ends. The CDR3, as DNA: TGTGCCAGCAGTTTACTTGGAACGGAAGAGACCCAGTACTTC. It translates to CASSLLGTEETQYF.

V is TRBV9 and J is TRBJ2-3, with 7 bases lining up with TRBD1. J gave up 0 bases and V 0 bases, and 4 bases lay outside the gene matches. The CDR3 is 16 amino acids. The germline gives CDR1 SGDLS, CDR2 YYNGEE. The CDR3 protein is CASSVGTGLSTDTQYF. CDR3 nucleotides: TGTGCCAGCAGCGTAGGGACAGGACTTAGCACAGATACGCAGTATTTT.

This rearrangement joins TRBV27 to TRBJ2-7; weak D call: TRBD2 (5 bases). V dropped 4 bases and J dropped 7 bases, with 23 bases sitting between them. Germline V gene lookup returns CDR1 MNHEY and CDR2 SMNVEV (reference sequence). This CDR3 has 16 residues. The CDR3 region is CASSYLWTEALGEQYF. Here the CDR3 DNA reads TGTGCCAGCAGTTACCTGTGGACTGAGGCTCTGGGGGAGCAGTACTTC.

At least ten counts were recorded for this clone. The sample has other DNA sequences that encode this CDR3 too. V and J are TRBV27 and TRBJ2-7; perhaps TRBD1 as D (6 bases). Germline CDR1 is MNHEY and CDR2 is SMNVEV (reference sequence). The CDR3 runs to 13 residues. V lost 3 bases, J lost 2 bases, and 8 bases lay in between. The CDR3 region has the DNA TGTGCCAGCAGTTTGACAGGTCCCTACGAGCAGTACTTC. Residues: CASSLTGPYEQYF.

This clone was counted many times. The CDR3 DNA reads as TGCAGCGTTGGCGAGACAGGCGACTACAATGAGCAGTTCTTC. Its translation: CSVGETGDYNEQFF. The V call is TRBV29-1, the J call TRBJ2-1, with D maybe TRBD1 (6 bases). V lost 4 bases, J lost 3 bases, and 13 bases lay in between. Germline CDR1 is SQVTM and CDR2 is ANQGSEA. This CDR3 spans 14 amino acids.